This T cell receptor beta chain is from a study of early stage breast cancer tumors. Findings and limits, study-wide: Blood repertoires resembled normal breast more than tumor.

This table comes from immunoSEQ multiplex PCR, and its TCRdb copy is limited to in-frame clones, with some not included. The table records under 75,000 clones, over 65% of them present only once. This clone was seen only a few times. The antigen is unknown. Sequencing input: blood. This clonotype was sampled from a person aged 25 to 40 with breast cancer.

As DNA, the CDR3 is TGTGCCAGCAGCCCGGGAAGGGGGCACTCCTACAATGAGCAGTTCTTC. Amino acids: CASSPGRGHSYNEQFF. The J gene is TRBJ2-1, the V gene TRBV11-3, with 7 bases fitting TRBD1. After removal of 5 bases from V and 0 bases from J, the junction contained 7 bases not matched to a gene. The CDR3 length is 16 residues. Germline assignment: CDR1 SGHNT and CDR2 YENEEA.